This T cell receptor beta chain was profiled in a study of beta chain features in type 1 diabetes. Overall study: Examined across all samples were just under 110,000,000 sorted cells.

The CDR3 is 15 residues long. Germline assignment: CDR1 SGHTA and CDR2 FQGNSA. Losses at the gene ends were 8 bases for V and 2 bases for J; bases not matched to a gene: 7. Isolation of CD4+ naive, central memory, regulatory and stem cell-like memory cells was achieved by sorting via CD45RO/CCR7/CD25/CD127/CD95/CD27. Findings of the study overall: Type 1 diabetes patients showed a moderate but significant shortening of TCRB CDR3s in all four CD4+ subsets.

All of the isolated RNA was reverse transcribed, so expressed TCRB transcripts were sequenced. About 3.3 million reads, on average, came from each naive, central memory and regulatory T cell sample. Here immunoSEQ multiplex PCR was the method, and the copy in TCRdb shows in-frame clones only, minus some. The top ten clones hold around 0.044% of a sample with about 350,000 clones, about 20% of them seen once. As regards this clone: Its specificity is not known.

The chain uses TRBV7-2 and TRBJ2-3; 10 positions agree with TRBD2. The receptor comes from a young woman in good health. The sample was naive CD4+ T cells from blood. In DNA, the CDR3 is TGTGCCAGCGCCTGGACTAGCGGATACACAGATACGCAGTATTTT. It yields the protein CASAWTSGYTDTQYF.